This passage covers 22 T cell receptor beta chains from one sample sequenced in a study of cytomegalovirus exposure and HLA in healthy donors. 13 Jbeta primers and 60 Vbeta primers were used for the PCR. This table comes from immunoSEQ multiplex PCR, and its TCRdb copy is limited to in-frame clones, with some not included. The sample features about 91,000 clones, with just under 3.5% in its top ten. The sequenced sample was PBMCs. These receptors came from a woman in her 30s in good health and CMV-seronegative.

V usage is TRBV9 and J usage is TRBJ2-7, with 7 positions matching TRBD1. The CDR3 totals 15 residues. From germline, CDR1 is SGDLS and CDR2 YYNGEE. The V segment lost 2 bases and the J segment 3 bases; nucleotides outside the gene matches: 8. The CDR3 spells CASSVGQLESYEQYF. CDR3 in DNA: TGTGCCAGCAGCGTGGGACAGCTTGAGAGCTACGAGCAGTACTTC.

The rearrangement uses TRBV28 and TRBJ1-5; D perhaps matches TRBD1 (6 bases). Germline V gives CDR1 MDHEN, CDR2 SYDVKM. Trimming removed 6 bases from V and 5 bases from J, with 14 bases in between. The CDR3 contains 14 residues. CDR3 DNA: TGTGCCAGCAGCTCACAGGGTATGGATCAGCCCCAGCATTTT. It codes for CASSSQGMDQPQHF.

This sequence joins TRBV12-5 and TRBJ1-2; TRBD1 aligns across 11 bases. CDR1 is LGHNT and CDR2 is FRNRAP in the germline V gene. The V and J ends lost 2 bases and 8 bases, in that order; junction bases with no gene match: 4. There are 14 residues in the CDR3. The CDR3 region is CASGLPGQGDGYTF. CDR3 sequence (DNA): TGTGCTAGTGGTTTGCCGGGACAGGGGGACGGCTACACCTTC.

The chain links TRBV12-5 to TRBJ1-5; TRBD1 is a possible D gene (5 bases). The CDR3 loop spans 21 amino acids. CDR1 is LGHNT, CDR2 FRNRAP, per germline. V was clipped by 0 bases and J by 2 bases, with 26 bases between them. This CDR3 is CASGLVPGASKRNRGNQPQHF. The CDR3 nucleotides are TGTGCTAGTGGTTTGGTACCTGGGGCCAGTAAGAGAAATAGGGGCAATCAGCCCCAGCATTTT.

The V and J genes are TRBV6-1 and TRBJ2-5; 10 bases are a match to TRBD1. The last part of the DNA fits TRBJ2-7 better; the J call may be wrong. The CDR3 is 15 amino acids. The germline CDR1 and CDR2 sequences are MNHNS and SASEGT. Here the CDR3 DNA reads TGTGCCAGCAGTGAAGACGGGACAGGGGCCTACGAGCAGTACTTC. As protein: CASSEDGTGAYEQYF.

The chain carries TRBV25-1 and TRBJ1-4; D might be TRBD1 (5 bases). The germline V gene has CDR1 MGHDK and CDR2 SYGVNS. V was clipped by 2 bases and J by 6 bases, with 13 bases between them. The CDR3 is made up of 15 amino acids. In nucleotides, the CDR3 is TGTGCCAGCAGTGAACCAGGATCACAGGATGAAAAACTGTTTTTT. Translation gives CASSEPGSQDEKLFF.

The chain couples TRBV7-2 to TRBJ2-5; the match to TRBD2 covers 7 bases. Germline CDR1 reads SGHTA; CDR2 reads FQGNSA. The ends lost 5 bases at V and 1 base at J; junction bases unmatched: 4. This CDR3 has 14 amino acids. This CDR3 reads CASSVPGGQETQYF. The CDR3, as DNA: TGTGCCAGCAGCGTTCCGGGAGGCCAAGAGACCCAGTACTTC.

The gene calls are TRBV9 and TRBJ1-2; D ambiguous. This CDR3 spans 13 amino acids. V gave up 4 bases and J gave up 6 bases, with 13 bases separating them. The germline V gene encodes CDR1 SGDLS and CDR2 YYNGEE. In DNA form, the CDR3 reads TGTGCCAGCAGCCTTTTGTCCAGTGATGGCTACACCTTC. It encodes CASSLLSSDGYTF.

This chain connects TRBV7-6 to TRBJ1-1; no reliable D call. The germline V gene has CDR1 SGHVS and CDR2 FNYEAQ. This CDR3 has 15 residues. V gave up 1 base and J gave up 1 base, with 10 bases separating them. The CDR3 sequence: CASSLGPGGNTEAFF. The DNA for the CDR3 is TGTGCCAGCAGCTTAGGCCCCGGAGGGAACACTGAAGCTTTCTTT.

J is TRBJ2-7 and V is TRBV9, with 10 bases matching TRBD1. The CDR3 is made up of 15 amino acids. CDR1 SGDLS and CDR2 YYNGEE come from the germline V gene. With 4 bases clipped from V and 2 bases from J, the junction kept 6 bases outside the gene matches. CDR3: CASSPAGTGAYEQYF. For the CDR3, the DNA is TGTGCCAGCAGCCCCGCCGGGACAGGGGCCTACGAGCAGTACTTC.

As for this clone: The germline gene is not matched at one end of the junction; a read error may be the cause. This chain connects TRBV20-1 to TRBJ1-2; D call uncertain. The germline V gene has CDR1 DFQATT and CDR2 SNEGSKA (reference sequence). The CDR3 consists of 11 residues. This chain's CDR3 is CSASPNYGYAF. CDR3 sequence (DNA): TGCAGTGCTAGCCCTAACTATGGCTACGCCTTC.

Notes on this clone: No DNA is shown, since the ends of the CDR3 on it are uncertain; the CDR3 is the one TCRdb lists. The chain is built from TRBV28 and TRBJ1-2; the table's D call of TRBD1 was not tested on the DNA. The CDR3 totals 14 residues, both ends included. The germline CDR1 and CDR2 sequences are MDHEN and SYDVKM. This chain's CDR3 is CASSSSGQIYGYTF.

The chain couples TRBV19 to TRBJ1-2; D gene unclear. This CDR3 has 11 residues. Germline values: CDR1 LNHDA, CDR2 SQIVND (reference sequence). The ends were cut back, 8 bases at V and 5 bases at J, with 9 bases in the middle. As DNA, the CDR3 is TGTGCCAGTGGAGAGCGGTATGGCTACACCTTC. Amino acids: CASGERYGYTF.

This chain connects TRBV7-8 to TRBJ2-2, with D tentatively TRBD1 (6 bases). The CDR3 length is 15 residues. Germline V CDR1 and CDR2: SGHVS, FQNEAQ. Trimming left V 4 bases short and J 5 bases short, with 14 bases between. DNA for the CDR3: TGTGCCAGCAGCTCAATAGAGAGGGGGACCGGGGAGCTGTTTTTT. Translating gives CASSSIERGTGELFF.

The chain combines TRBV7-2 with TRBJ1-6, with D perhaps TRBD1 (5 bases). This CDR3 is built from 17 residues. Per germline, CDR1 SGHTA and CDR2 FQGNSA. Trimming removed 0 bases at V and 0 bases at J, with 9 bases between. The CDR3 loop is CASSLAGASSYNSPLHF. The CDR3 coding sequence is TGTGCCAGCAGCTTAGCAGGGGCGAGCTCCTATAATTCACCCCTCCACTTT.

The rearrangement joins TRBV7-9 to TRBJ1-2, with a possible D match to TRBD1 (5 bases). V lost 0 bases to trimming and J lost 4 bases, with 12 bases between them. Germline CDR1 and CDR2: SEHNR and FQNEAQ (reference sequence). The CDR3 spans 15 residues. CDR3 protein: CASSLAAGRAYGYTF. Written as DNA, the CDR3 is TGTGCCAGCAGCTTAGCTGCAGGGAGGGCCTATGGCTACACCTTC.

This chain joins TRBV7-9 and TRBJ1-1, with 8 bases matching TRBD1. CDR3 size: 15 residues. Trimming cost V 5 bases and J 5 bases; bases outside gene matches: 10. The germline V gene encodes CDR1 SEHNR and CDR2 FQNEAQ (reference sequence). The CDR3 region is CASSPRQGRRTEAFF. The CDR3 DNA sequence: TGTGCCAGCAGCCCCCGACAGGGGAGAAGGACTGAAGCTTTCTTT. The full variable domain, with the rest looked up from reference TRBV7-9 and TRBJ1-1, is DTGVSQNPRHKITKRGQNVTFRCDPISEHNRLYWYRQTLGQGPEFLTYFQNEAQLEKSRLLSDRFSAERPKGSFSTLEIQRTEQGDSAMYLCASSPRQGRRTEAFFGQGTRLTVV.

J is TRBJ2-7 and V is TRBV28; possibly TRBD2 for D (5 bases). CDR1 and CDR2 (germline): MDHEN, SYDVKM. The CDR3 length is 13 residues. Trimming stripped 6 bases from V and 3 bases from J, with 12 bases between. The CDR3, as DNA: TGTGCCAGCAGGCGGAGGACTTACTACGAGCAGTACTTC. Translation: CASRRRTYYEQYF.

The gene calls are TRBV5-8 and TRBJ2-2; 7 nucleotides match TRBD1. J was trimmed by 7 bases and V by 4 bases; bases with no gene match: 7. The CDR3 runs 14 residues. CDR1 and CDR2 (germline): SGHTS, YDEGEE. CDR3 protein: CASSPRGYGGELFF. For the CDR3, the DNA is TGTGCCAGCAGCCCCAGGGGGTACGGCGGGGAGCTGTTTTTT.

The CDR3, as DNA: TGTGCCTGGATGCGGGGGCGAGGCACTGAAGCTTTCTTT. Its protein product is CAWMRGRGTEAFF. The rearrangement links TRBV30 to TRBJ1-1; tentative D call: TRBD1 (6 bases). Germline CDR1 and CDR2: GTSNPN and SVGIG (reference sequence). The V and J ends lost 4 bases and 4 bases respectively, with 13 bases between them. The CDR3 contains 13 residues.

V usage is TRBV18 and J usage is TRBJ1-1; D may be TRBD1 (5 bases). CDR1 is KGHSH, CDR2 LQKENI, per germline. The CDR3 has 14 amino acids. Trimming shortened V by 2 bases and J by 3 bases, and 10 bases separated the two germline ends. CDR3 sequence (DNA): TGTGCCAGCTCACCAGACAGACCTGACACTGAAGCTTTCTTT. This codes for CASSPDRPDTEAFF.

This chain uses TRBV11-3 with TRBJ2-1, with D uncertain. The ends were cut back, 5 bases at V and 15 bases at J, with 17 bases in the middle. The CDR3 contains 12 residues. CDR1 is SGHNT, CDR2 YENEEA, per germline. CDR3 sequence: CASSHIRVGLFF. CDR3 DNA: TGTGCCAGCAGCCATATCCGAGTTGGGCTGTTCTTC.